Listed below are T cell receptor beta chains from one sample, sequenced in a study of T cell repertoires in cytomegalovirus infection. TCRdb reanalysed the reads using MiXCR and keeps one entry per CDR3 protein. The sample includes around 900,000 distinct CDR3 sequences, roughly 30% of them seen just once. Their cognate antigens are unknown. The starting material was cultured CD8+ T cells from PBMCs, obtained from culture after CMV antigen stimulation. The receptors here all came from a human donor in good health (CMV status not recorded). Some clones in this sample may be carry-over from other donors' samples. Each CDR3 is given with its conserved first and last residue. D genes are given only for firm matches. Not every row has a clone size; where given, it reads once, few, many or a size class.

d_call clone_size j_call v_call cdr3_nt cdr3_aa
NA NA TRBJ2-2 TRBV3-1 TGTGCCAGCAGCCACCTCATTCGGGCAGGGCCCGGGGAGCTGTTTTTT CASSHLIRAGPGELFF
TRBD2 NA TRBJ2-2 TRBV6-6 TGTGCCAGCAGTTTGGGGTTTACCGGGACCGGACTAGCGGGGAACACCGGGGAGCTGTTTTTT CASSLGFTGTGLAGNTGELFF
TRBD1 many TRBJ2-1 TRBV7-9 TGTGCCAGCAGCCTGGTCGACAGGGAGAATGAGCAGTTCTTC CASSLVDRENEQFF
NA NA TRBJ1-6 TRBV19 TGTGCCAGTAGAACTATCCGGGACACGGGAGGAAATTCACCCCTCCACTTT CASRTIRDTGGNSPLHF
NA NA TRBJ2-1 TRBV7-6 TGTGCCAGCAGTTATAACAGCGAGCAGTTCTTC CASSYNSEQFF
NA NA TRBJ1-2 TRBV10-3 TGTGCCATCAGTAAGTCCAATGGAGCAACGGCCCCAGATGGCTACACCTTC CAISKSNGATAPDGYTF
NA NA TRBJ1-1 TRBV7-6 TGTGCCAGCAGCTTTCGGAGCCTTGAAGCTTTCTTT CASSFRSLEAFF
NA few TRBJ1-2 TRBV27 TGTGCCAGCAGTTTAAAACAGGAAGGCTATGGCTACACCTTC CASSLKQEGYGYTF
TRBD1 NA TRBJ2-5 TRBV28 TGTGCCAGCAGTTTGGGGGACAGGTTAAAAGAGACCCAGTACTTC CASSLGDRLKETQYF
NA few TRBJ2-6 TRBV9 TGTGCCAGCAGCGTTCGACTACAGGGAGTGGCCAACGTCCTGACTTTC CASSVRLQGVANVLTF
TRBD1 NA TRBJ2-2 TRBV5-1 TGCGCCAGCAGCTGGACAGGGCGACCCGGGGAGCTGTTTTTT CASSWTGRPGELFF
TRBD2 NA TRBJ2-2 TRBV10-2 TGCGCCAGCAGTGAGTCTTATAGCAGCGGGACTAGCGGGGGCCACCCTGTCACCGGGGAGCTGTTTTTT CASSESYSSGTSGGHPVTGELFF
TRBD1 few TRBJ2-2 TRBV7-6 TGTGCCAGCGTACCTAGGGACAGGGTAGCCGGGGAGCTGTTTTTT CASVPRDRVAGELFF
NA NA TRBJ1-6 TRBV27 TGTGCCAGCAGTTTCCAGGGGTACTCACCCCTCCACTTT CASSFQGYSPLHF
NA NA TRBJ2-2 TRBV6-1 TGTGCCACCCGTTCGACAGGGAACACCGGGGAGCTGTTTTTT CATRSTGNTGELFF
NA few TRBJ1-4 TRBV7-6 TGTGCCAGCAGCTTCGGTCACAAAGTTGCAACTAATGAAAAACTGTTTTTT CASSFGHKVATNEKLFF
TRBD1 few TRBJ1-6 TRBV28 TGTGCCAGCACCTACACCGGGACAGGAGTTTCACCCCTCCACTTT CASTYTGTGVSPLHF
NA few TRBJ2-7 TRBV27 TGTGCCACCCAGAGTCCAGGGGACGAGCAGTACTTC CATQSPGDEQYF
NA few TRBJ1-1 TRBV20-1 TGCAGTGCTAGAGATATCTGGAACACTGAAGCTTTCTTT CSARDIWNTEAFF
NA NA TRBJ1-1 TRBV5-1 TGCGCCAGCAGCTTGGCGGTGCGGGGCCCAAACACTGAAGCTTTCTTT CASSLAVRGPNTEAFF
NA NA TRBJ1-2 TRBV20-1 TGCAGTCCCTTATCCCCCGCGTTTGACACCTTC CSPLSPAFDTF
TRBD1 many TRBJ1-3 TRBV7-9 TGTGCCAGCAGCATTACCGACAGGGTGTCGAAACTTGGAAACACCATATATTTT CASSITDRVSKLGNTIYF
NA NA TRBJ1-2 TRBV7-9 TGTGCCAGCGAGCTCGCGGGACACCTTAAGGGTGGCTACACCTTC CASELAGHLKGGYTF
NA NA TRBJ2-7 TRBV6-5 TGTGCCAGCAGTTACTCCGGACTCGCTGCGTACGAGCAGTACTTC CASSYSGLAAYEQYF
TRBD1 few TRBJ1-1 TRBV2 TGTGCCAGCAGTGATTTAGGGCAGGGGGACACTGAAGCTTTCTTT CASSDLGQGDTEAFF
TRBD2 many TRBJ2-3 TRBV7-6 TGTGCCAGCAGCTTAGCCCTGCCCGGGACTAGCAGTACTAGCACAGATACGCAGTATTTT CASSLALPGTSSTSTDTQYF
NA NA TRBJ2-1 TRBV4-1 TGCGCCAGCAGCCGGGTGAGGGGCGGTGAGCAGTTCTTC CASSRVRGGEQFF
NA NA TRBJ2-4 TRBV2 TGTGCCAGCATCGGTTCGGGGTGGGACAAAAACATTCAGTACTTC CASIGSGWDKNIQYF
NA many TRBJ2-5 TRBV7-7 TGTGCTAGCAGCAGGGACCTAGGAGAGACCCAGTACTTC CASSRDLGETQYF
TRBD1 NA TRBJ2-1 TRBV7-8 TGTGCCAGCAGCTTGGGGGATGGACAGGGGGCAAGAAATGAGCAGTTCTTC CASSLGDGQGARNEQFF
TRBD2 NA TRBJ2-1 TRBV27 TGTGCCAGCAGTTTTAGGGCGGGGGGGCCCCACAATGAGCAGTTCTTC CASSFRAGGPHNEQFF
TRBD1 NA TRBJ2-4 TRBV6-1 TGTGCCAGCAGTCTCGGACAGGGAGGATTTTACATTCAGTACTTC CASSLGQGGFYIQYF
TRBD2 NA TRBJ2-5 TRBV7-9 TGTGCCAGCAGCCTCCTAGCGGGGGCCTCGAAAGAGACCCAGTACTTC CASSLLAGASKETQYF
NA NA TRBJ1-2 TRBV12-3/TRBV12-4 TGTGCCAGCAGTTTAGTCCAGGGCTTTGGCTACACCTTC CASSLVQGFGYTF
NA NA TRBJ1-4 TRBV12-3/TRBV12-4 TGTGCCAGCAGAATTACCGACGATGAAAAACTGTTTTTT CASRITDDEKLFF
NA few TRBJ2-3 TRBV15 TGTGCCACCAGCTCCTCCGGGAGCCGGGCAGATACGCAGTATTTT CATSSSGSRADTQYF
NA NA TRBJ2-3 TRBV27 TGTGCCAGCAGTTTATCGAACGACCTCACAGATACGCAGTATTTT CASSLSNDLTDTQYF
NA once TRBJ2-5 TRBV11-3 TGTGCCAGCAGCTTAGGCCCGGGGGCGGATCCGCATGAGATCCAGTACTTC CASSLGPGADPHEIQYF
TRBD2 many TRBJ2-1 TRBV7-2 TGTGCCAGCAGCTTATTAGCCGGGGGGGCCCTCTACAATGAGCAGTTCTTC CASSLLAGGALYNEQFF
NA NA TRBJ1-1 TRBV7-9 TGTGCCAGCAGCTTATCACAGGGTTGGTCTGAAGCTTTCTTT CASSLSQGWSEAFF
TRBD1 NA TRBJ2-1 TRBV7-2 TGTGCCAGCAGCCCAAGGGACAGGGGGTTGCTGAATGAGCAGTTCTTC CASSPRDRGLLNEQFF
TRBD2 NA TRBJ2-2 TRBV29-1 TGCAGCGTTCCGACTAGCGGGGTTCGCACCGGGGAGCTGTTTTTT CSVPTSGVRTGELFF
NA NA TRBJ1-6 TRBV14 TGTGCCAGCAGCCAAGATGGGGCAGGGACGAGCTCCTATAATTCACCCCTCCACTTT CASSQDGAGTSSYNSPLHF
TRBD1 NA TRBJ2-7 TRBV6-8 TGTGCCAGCAGATACCGGGACAGGGGCTACGAGCAGTACTTC CASRYRDRGYEQYF
TRBD2 few TRBJ2-3 TRBV7-6 TGTGCCAGCAGCACCCCGACTAGCGAGTACACAGATACGCAGTATTTT CASSTPTSEYTDTQYF
NA NA TRBJ1-4 TRBV6-5 TGTGCCAGCAGTTTATTGGGGAATGAAAAACTGTTTTTT CASSLLGNEKLFF
NA few TRBJ2-6 TRBV12-3/TRBV12-4 TGTGCCAGCAGTTTTGTAGTTCCCCCTGGGGCCAACGTCCTGACTTTC CASSFVVPPGANVLTF
TRBD1 few TRBJ1-5 TRBV6-6 TGTGCCAGCAGTTATCCAGGGGGCCATCAGCCCCAGCATTTT CASSYPGGHQPQHF
NA few TRBJ1-4 TRBV7-9 TGTGCCAGCAGAACCCTCCGGACGGATAATGAAAAACTGTTTTTT CASRTLRTDNEKLFF
TRBD2 NA TRBJ2-7 TRBV5-4 TGTGCCAGCAGTCCCACTAGCGGGGGATCCCATAGCTACGAGCAGTACTTC CASSPTSGGSHSYEQYF
TRBD1 once TRBJ2-1 TRBV15 TGTGCCACCAGCAGGACAGACAGGGGGCACAATGAGCAGTTCTTC CATSRTDRGHNEQFF
NA NA TRBJ1-1 TRBV7-2 TGTGCCAGCAGCCCGATGGGGGGGGGCAAGAACACTGAAGCTCTCTTT CASSPMGGGKNTEALF
TRBD2 NA TRBJ2-1 TRBV4-1 TGCGCCAGCAGCGAAGGGGGACTAGCGGGGTTGTACAATGAGCAGTTCTTC CASSEGGLAGLYNEQFF
NA few TRBJ2-5 TRBV28 TGTGCCAGCACTAATTATGGGGCAGGGGGCACAGCGGGGGGCCCCCAAGAGACCCAGTACTTC CASTNYGAGGTAGGPQETQYF
NA NA TRBJ1-6 TRBV27 TGTGCCAGCAAGGGGCAGGGACGGAAGGAGACCTATAATTCACCCCTCCACTTT CASKGQGRKETYNSPLHF
NA few TRBJ2-7 TRBV7-6 TGTGCCAGCAGCTTAGGGGACCGGGACCGAAGGATAGAGCAGTACTTC CASSLGDRDRRIEQYF
TRBD1 few TRBJ2-1 TRBV6-4 TGTGCCAGCAGCGCTACCCTTCTCGGGACAGGGTCTGGGAATGAGCAGTTCTTC CASSATLLGTGSGNEQFF
TRBD1 NA TRBJ2-7 TRBV20-1 TGCAGTGCTAGTCTCCGGGACAGCTCCTACGAGCAGTACTTC CSASLRDSSYEQYF
TRBD1 NA TRBJ1-1 TRBV19 TGTGCCAGTAGCCTCCCTTTTGGACAGGGGGTAGAAGGAGCTTTCTTT CASSLPFGQGVEGAFF
NA NA TRBJ1-1 TRBV2 TGTGCCAGCAGTGAATCGCGGGCCATGAACACTGAAGCTTTCTTT CASSESRAMNTEAFF